The following is a T cell receptor beta chain sequence with its context. What it recognizes is unknown. This record comes from a study of CD8+CD57+ T cells in acquired aplastic anemia. Study-level background: Sorted CD4+ and CD8+ cell DNA averaged about 3 ug.

The V segment lost 3 bases and the J segment 5 bases; nucleotides outside the gene matches: 1. The CDR3 contains 14 residues. The V gene's germline CDR1 is ENHRY and CDR2 SYGVKD. Overall study results and limits: Some 31 CD8+ CDR3 sequences were shared between patients and controls.

Both TCR beta VDJ combination and CDR3 sequence profiling were carried out. Genomic DNA was the template for this profiling. Each CDR3 protein gets one entry after TCRdb re-called the reads with MiXCR. The table lists 250,000 to 350,000 distinct CDR3 sequences, roughly three fifths of them singletons, with 6.5% to 10% in the top ten. This receptor was taken from a human donor with severe aplastic anemia or a healthy control (not recorded which). Specimen: sorted CD4+, CD8+, or CD8+CD57+ T cells (not recorded which) from PBMCs. J is TRBJ2-1 and V is TRBV10-3; TRBD1 aligns across 10 bases. The CDR3 region has the DNA TGTGCCATCAGTGACGGGACAGGGGACAATGAGCAGTTCTTC. This translates into CAISDGTGDNEQFF.